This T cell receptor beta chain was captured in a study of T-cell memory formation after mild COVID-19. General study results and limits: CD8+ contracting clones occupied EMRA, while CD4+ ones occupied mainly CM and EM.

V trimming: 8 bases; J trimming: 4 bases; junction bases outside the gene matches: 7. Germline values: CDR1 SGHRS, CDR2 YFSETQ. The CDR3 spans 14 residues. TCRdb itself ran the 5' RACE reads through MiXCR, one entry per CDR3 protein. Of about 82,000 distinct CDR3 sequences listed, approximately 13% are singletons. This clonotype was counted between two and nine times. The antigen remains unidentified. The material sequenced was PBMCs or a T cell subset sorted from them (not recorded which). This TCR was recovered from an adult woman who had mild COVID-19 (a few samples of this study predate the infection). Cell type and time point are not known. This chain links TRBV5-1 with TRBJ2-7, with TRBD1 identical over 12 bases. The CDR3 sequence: CARSPGQGAYEQYF. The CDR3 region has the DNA TGCGCCAGATCCCCGGGACAGGGGGCTTACGAGCAGTACTTC.